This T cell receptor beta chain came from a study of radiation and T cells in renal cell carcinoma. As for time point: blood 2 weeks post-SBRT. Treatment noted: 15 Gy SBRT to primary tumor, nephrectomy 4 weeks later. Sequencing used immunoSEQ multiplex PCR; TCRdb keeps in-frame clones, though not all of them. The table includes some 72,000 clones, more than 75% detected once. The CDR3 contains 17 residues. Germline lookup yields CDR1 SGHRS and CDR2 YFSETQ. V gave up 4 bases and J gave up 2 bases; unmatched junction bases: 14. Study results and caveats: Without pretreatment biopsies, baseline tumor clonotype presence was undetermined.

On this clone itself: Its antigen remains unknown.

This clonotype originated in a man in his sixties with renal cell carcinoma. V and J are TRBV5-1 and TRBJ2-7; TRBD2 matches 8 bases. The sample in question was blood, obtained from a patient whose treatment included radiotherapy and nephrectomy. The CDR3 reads CASSPDVSGRRAYEQYF. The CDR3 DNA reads TGCGCCAGCAGCCCCGATGTGAGCGGGAGACGGGCCTACGAGCAGTACTTC.